Included here is one T cell receptor (beta chain) sequence, with context. The data were obtained in a study of blood T cells in healthy people across ages. The use of a sample-barcoded 5' primer and a J-beta primer mix characterized a second PCR of about 7 to 12 cycles. TCRdb reanalysed the 5' RACE reads using MiXCR and keeps one entry per CDR3 protein. Found here are about 1.8 million distinct CDR3 sequences, around half of them singletons; the top ten hold around 2.1%. Germline lookup yields CDR1 LGHNA and CDR2 YNFKEQ. Trimming removed 0 bases at V and 1 base at J, with 14 bases between. The CDR3 is 17 residues long.

This rearrangement joins TRBV4-2 to TRBJ2-3; D remains unclear. The material sequenced was blood. The clonotype was recovered from a woman in her forties in good health. The DNA of the CDR3 is TGTGCCAGCAGCCAAGAGGATCCCGTCGGCCGCACAGATACGCAGTATTTT. Translation gives CASSQEDPVGRTDTQYF.